A selection of T cell receptor beta chains follows, all from one sample in a study of cytomegalovirus exposure and HLA in healthy donors. Libraries were prepared by immunoSEQ multiplex PCR; TCRdb keeps only in-frame clonotypes and omits some of them. This table holds 90,000 to 130,000 clones, around three quarters found once. The sample comprised PBMCs. Receptor source: a woman younger than 30 in good health and CMV-seropositive. Both conserved end residues are part of each CDR3. Each record gives: V gene, J gene, D gene, clone size, CDR3 protein. A D gene is named only where the DNA matches it firmly. Clone size, where shown, is once, few, many, or a class for clones that have expanded.

V gene: TRBV7-3; J gene: TRBJ2-5; D gene: NA; clone size: NA; CDR3 protein: CASSSEGTSEGETQYF
V gene: TRBV7-7; J gene: TRBJ2-1; D gene: NA; clone size: NA; CDR3 protein: CASSSVPGTPYNEQFF
V gene: TRBV5-6; J gene: TRBJ2-7; D gene: NA; clone size: once; CDR3 protein: CASGRGGGLGEQYF
V gene: TRBV19; J gene: TRBJ2-2; D gene: NA; clone size: NA; CDR3 protein: CASTHPGEGELFF
V gene: TRBV28; J gene: TRBJ1-3; D gene: NA; clone size: NA; CDR3 protein: CASSSQDRGNTIYF
V gene: TRBV6-4; J gene: TRBJ2-1; D gene: TRBD2; clone size: NA; CDR3 protein: CASSVLAGGWGEQFF
V gene: TRBV28; J gene: TRBJ2-1; D gene: TRBD2; clone size: NA; CDR3 protein: CASSRAGTSRYNEQFF
V gene: TRBV5-6; J gene: TRBJ1-1; D gene: TRBD1; clone size: NA; CDR3 protein: CASSLLQGAEAFF
V gene: TRBV2; J gene: TRBJ1-1; D gene: NA; clone size: NA; CDR3 protein: CASRADMLHSEAFF
V gene: TRBV6-1; J gene: TRBJ2-7; D gene: TRBD1; clone size: NA; CDR3 protein: CASSDYMTGGSYEQYF
V gene: TRBV18; J gene: TRBJ2-7; D gene: TRBD1; clone size: NA; CDR3 protein: CASSRPGQGPYEQYF
V gene: TRBV7-9; J gene: TRBJ1-2; D gene: NA; clone size: once; CDR3 protein: CASSPRNYGYTF
V gene: TRBV4-1; J gene: TRBJ1-4; D gene: NA; clone size: NA; CDR3 protein: CASSYRLGSNEKLFF
V gene: TRBV5-4; J gene: TRBJ2-7; D gene: TRBD2; clone size: NA; CDR3 protein: CASSQGSGSPHEQYF
V gene: TRBV7-9; J gene: TRBJ2-5; D gene: TRBD1; clone size: NA; CDR3 protein: CASSLGTGVTETQYF
V gene: TRBV30; J gene: TRBJ2-5; D gene: TRBD2; clone size: NA; CDR3 protein: CAWNQREGTQYF
V gene: TRBV5-1; J gene: TRBJ2-5; D gene: TRBD1; clone size: NA; CDR3 protein: CASSGRTGGGGETQYF
V gene: TRBV4-1; J gene: TRBJ2-7; D gene: NA; clone size: NA; CDR3 protein: CASSQDKTRSYWEQYF
V gene: TRBV6-4; J gene: TRBJ1-2; D gene: NA; clone size: NA; CDR3 protein: CDSSPDAGTTWYYGYTF
V gene: TRBV7-3; J gene: TRBJ2-2; D gene: NA; clone size: few; CDR3 protein: CASSLTSVAGELFF
V gene: TRBV15; J gene: TRBJ1-1; D gene: NA; clone size: NA; CDR3 protein: CATSREPTGNTEAFF
V gene: TRBV15; J gene: TRBJ2-7; D gene: NA; clone size: NA; CDR3 protein: CATSRDGFSGPSYEQYF
V gene: TRBV4-1; J gene: TRBJ2-7; D gene: TRBD2; clone size: NA; CDR3 protein: CASSQGWTSDRYEQYF
V gene: TRBV11-2; J gene: TRBJ2-1; D gene: TRBD1; clone size: NA; CDR3 protein: CASSLADRSSYNEQFF
V gene: TRBV6-7; J gene: TRBJ2-1; D gene: TRBD2; clone size: NA; CDR3 protein: CASSYSIPVVAGNPSYNEQFF
V gene: TRBV5-4; J gene: TRBJ2-1; D gene: NA; clone size: NA; CDR3 protein: CASSPPLGALPYNEQFF
V gene: TRBV28; J gene: TRBJ2-7; D gene: TRBD2; clone size: NA; CDR3 protein: CASERELGEQYF
V gene: TRBV5-1; J gene: TRBJ2-7; D gene: TRBD2; clone size: once; CDR3 protein: CASSQTSGVPLREQYF
V gene: TRBV5-6; J gene: TRBJ2-7; D gene: NA; clone size: NA; CDR3 protein: CASSLAPSPTYEQYF
V gene: TRBV28; J gene: TRBJ2-5; D gene: TRBD2; clone size: NA; CDR3 protein: CASSLSALAGAKSETQYF
V gene: TRBV6-1; J gene: TRBJ1-1; D gene: NA; clone size: NA; CDR3 protein: CASIGQNTEAFF
V gene: TRBV5-1; J gene: TRBJ2-1; D gene: TRBD2; clone size: NA; CDR3 protein: CASSLGLAGGRSYNEQFF
V gene: TRBV6-1; J gene: TRBJ1-4; D gene: NA; clone size: NA; CDR3 protein: CASSEGQGHRKLFF
V gene: TRBV15; J gene: TRBJ1-1; D gene: NA; clone size: few; CDR3 protein: CATSRDEGPEAEAFF
V gene: TRBV7-2; J gene: TRBJ2-1; D gene: NA; clone size: NA; CDR3 protein: CASSLAVSSYNEQFF
V gene: TRBV7-2; J gene: TRBJ2-1; D gene: NA; clone size: NA; CDR3 protein: CASREGGGPYNEQFF
V gene: TRBV5-1; J gene: TRBJ2-2; D gene: TRBD1; clone size: NA; CDR3 protein: CASSQETGANTGELFF
V gene: TRBV11-2; J gene: TRBJ2-1; D gene: TRBD2; clone size: few; CDR3 protein: CASSLEGLAFDEQFF
V gene: TRBV28; J gene: TRBJ2-7; D gene: NA; clone size: NA; CDR3 protein: CASTKTGVGDEQYF
V gene: TRBV27; J gene: TRBJ1-1; D gene: TRBD1; clone size: NA; CDR3 protein: CASSFRAGGSEAFF
V gene: TRBV19; J gene: TRBJ2-5; D gene: TRBD1; clone size: NA; CDR3 protein: CASSIAQGVTAGQYF
V gene: TRBV6-6; J gene: TRBJ2-7; D gene: TRBD1; clone size: NA; CDR3 protein: CASTGQRIKQYF
V gene: TRBV19; J gene: NA; D gene: NA; clone size: NA; CDR3 protein: CASSPSPGVGEQYF
V gene: TRBV5-4; J gene: TRBJ2-1; D gene: TRBD1; clone size: NA; CDR3 protein: CASSPRRGQGNEQFF
V gene: TRBV9; J gene: TRBJ1-1; D gene: TRBD1; clone size: NA; CDR3 protein: CASSVGPTGGTEAFF
V gene: TRBV7-3; J gene: TRBJ2-3; D gene: NA; clone size: NA; CDR3 protein: CASSLAAGSTDTQYF
V gene: TRBV18; J gene: TRBJ1-5; D gene: NA; clone size: NA; CDR3 protein: CASSLNWGGNQPQHF
V gene: TRBV10-3; J gene: TRBJ2-7; D gene: TRBD1; clone size: NA; CDR3 protein: CAISAVRGLSEQYF
V gene: TRBV4-1; J gene: TRBJ2-7; D gene: NA; clone size: NA; CDR3 protein: CASSQDSYVGLARSKRYEQYF
V gene: TRBV30; J gene: TRBJ1-1; D gene: NA; clone size: NA; CDR3 protein: CAWKSRDTNTEAFF
V gene: TRBV5-1; J gene: TRBJ2-3; D gene: TRBD2; clone size: NA; CDR3 protein: CASSLGLAGSTDTQYF
V gene: TRBV6-5; J gene: TRBJ1-4; D gene: TRBD1; clone size: NA; CDR3 protein: CASSTGNNEKLFF
V gene: TRBV11-3; J gene: TRBJ2-6; D gene: TRBD1; clone size: NA; CDR3 protein: CASSLDYRGTGANVLTF
V gene: TRBV5-5; J gene: TRBJ2-3; D gene: NA; clone size: few; CDR3 protein: CASSLQRRADTQYF
V gene: TRBV6-5; J gene: TRBJ2-3; D gene: NA; clone size: NA; CDR3 protein: CASSGQLRADTQYF